Given below is one T cell receptor beta chain in context. From blood CD8+ and CD4+ T cells, the TCR beta chain was sequenced. In contrast to the negatively isolated CD8+ and CD4+ T cells, TEMRA cells were FACS-enriched. cDNA came from roughly 0.53 to 1 ug RNA primed by random hexamers. Amplification of TCR beta CDR3 was carried out by immunoSEQ multiplex PCR, which covered 54 Vbeta and 13 Jbeta segments. TCRdb processed the immunoSEQ multiplex PCR reads anew with MiXCR; each CDR3 protein has one entry. The sample lists about 130,000 distinct CDR3 sequences, under 95% seen once, with about 0.23% in the top ten. This entry is derived from a study of CD8 T cells in Susac syndrome. Germline V gene lookup returns CDR1 SGDLS and CDR2 YYNGEE. V was clipped by 0 bases and J by 6 bases; unmatched bases: 4. The CDR3 is made up of 14 amino acids.

Sequencing was performed on CD8+ T cells from PBMCs. This receptor was taken from a human donor with multiple sclerosis. The chain carries TRBV9 and TRBJ2-7; 9 nucleotides line up with TRBD2. The DNA for the CDR3 is TGTGCCAGCAGCGTAGGAGTAGCGGGAGTCGAGCAGTACTTC. This encodes CASSVGVAGVEQYF.